This T cell receptor beta chain was sequenced during a study of CD8+ T cells in alopecia areata. Study in general: Patients remained on tofacitinib for 6 to 18 months and then went 6 months without it. Study-level points and caveats: Normal-skin resident alphabeta T cells also appear among scalp sample sequences.

Worth noting for this clone: What it binds is not known.

Reverse transcribed after extraction, RNA yielded cDNA as the sequencing template. The repertoire was sequenced with immunoSEQ multiplex PCR; TCRdb's copy has only in-frame clones and lacks some. Of 120,000 to 150,000 clones listed, approximately 87% are singletons. There are 15 residues in the CDR3. Trimming removed 5 bases from V and 0 bases from J; junction bases left unmatched: 6. Looked up from germline, CDR1 is MGHRA and CDR2 is YSYEKL. The chain uses TRBV4-1 and TRBJ2-7; 8 nucleotides agree with TRBD2. This sequence originates from a human donor with alopecia areata. Sequencing used CD8+ T cells sorted from blood, obtained at week 0. CDR3 DNA: TGCGCCAGCAGCTTATCTGCGGGAGGCTCCTACGAGCAGTACTTC. Residues: CASSLSAGGSYEQYF.